Listed here is a single TCR beta chain. Its antigen is unidentified. This sample was included in a study of vaccination effects on CD4 cells after COVID-19. Sequenced by immunoSEQ multiplex PCR; TCRdb stores in-frame clones only, minus some. Among tens of thousands of clones listed, approximately 67% were seen once. General study findings and limits: At late timepoints after vaccination, vaccine- and infection-induced clones shrank markedly.

The germline gives CDR1 DFQATT, CDR2 SNEGSKA (reference sequence). The V gene lost 3 bases and the J gene lost 9 bases, with 24 bases spanning the gap. The CDR3 is 17 residues long. Isolating CD4+ T cells followed approximately 9 days of culture. This rearrangement joins TRBV20-1 to TRBJ1-6; TRBD1 is a possible D gene (6 bases). The sequenced sample was CD4+ T cells from PBMCs cultured without peptide, obtained before COVID-19 vaccination. The source of this sequence is a human donor who received a COVID-19 vaccine. CDR3 sequence: CSASRSAGQSLGSPLHF. In DNA form, the CDR3 reads TGCAGTGCTAGTAGGTCGGCGGGACAATCTTTGGGTTCACCCCTCCACTTT.